This TCR beta chain was obtained from a study of blood T cell repertoires in COVID-19 (dated by TCRdb to 2018 to 2020). Regarding the research as a whole: The collaborator samples originated in the United States, Italy and Spain and spanned the acute and convalescent phases of COVID-19. The prospective study material was composed of cDNA or gDNA derived from T cells, B-cell-depleted T cells, or PBMCs. Deeply sampled blood TCRbeta repertoires from subjects exposed to, actively infected with, or recovered from COVID-19 were included in the dataset. The repertoires were made available in a free public database intended to serve as a resource for research on the immune response to SARS-CoV-2. The samples were drawn from two sources: the first 160 participants of the ongoing ImmuneRACE study, and over 950 subjects contributed by 6 global collaborators. Nearly every sample came with metadata listing a de-identified subject ID, COVID-19 status, age in years and sex. Where available, HLA class I and class II types were obtained from metadata supplied by the sample provider rather than from assay-based typing.

V is pared back by 1 base and J by 7 bases, with 20 bases lying between the germline termini. The cysteine opens and the phenylalanine closes a CDR3 of 17 amino acids. Just CDR3 DNA is preserved here, 51 bases in frame from base 1. Based on the germline V gene, the CDR1 and CDR2 sequences are SGHVS and FNYEAQ. TCRbeta CDR3 regions were amplified from genomic DNA by means of the immunoSEQ Assay, a bias-controlled multiplex PCR. The study's processing was this. The number of nucleated cells in each sample was estimated from the amplification of reference gene primers within the assay. To quantify the absolute abundance of each unique TCRbeta CDR3 rearrangement, sequence reads were collapsed and filtered. Productive Simpson clonality was computed per sample as the square root of Simpson's diversity index over productive rearrangements. TCRdb provides this immuneACCESS table in a form limited to in-frame rearrangements. Some clones are lacking; in checked studies, under half of them reflect an unresolved V gene, and why the rest are absent is not known. The V and J calls and clone size are taken from that table; D and trimming were inferred from the DNA. Counted in this sample were some 270,000 clones; roughly nine tenths of them appeared once. The ten largest make up about 8.6% of the sample.

Results and caveats for the whole study, not just this receptor: The amount of clinical and demographic metadata varied by source and participant and was provided uncurated.

Collaborating institutions collected whole blood in K2EDTA tubes following their own protocols. Collaborator samples were shipped for TCRbeta analysis as frozen whole blood, isolated PBMCs, or DNA extracted from either sample type. About this clone itself: Its target antigen remains unknown. No much larger clonotype is one base removed from it; base qualities were not supplied.

The receptor comes from a man in his forties with active or convalescent COVID-19. The sequence joins TRBV7-6 to TRBJ2-1; the best D guess is TRBD1, with 5 bases matching. The source material was peripheral blood. The DNA sequence is TGTGCCAGCAGCTTAGGGGGCAGCTCGGGTTTGGGAAATGAGCAGTTCTTC. This sequence encodes CASSLGGSSGLGNEQFF.